This passage covers 32 T cell receptor beta chains from one sample sequenced in a study of T-cell reconstitution after alpha-beta-depleted transplantation in children. Preparing the TCRbeta library involved the use of unique molecular identifiers. TCRdb redid the calling of the PCR reads with MiXCR, one entry per CDR3 protein. The sample carries 450,000 to 550,000 distinct CDR3 sequences, about 10% recorded once. This sample comprised PBMCs, mostly from graft donor cells, obtained 180 days after TCRalphabeta/CD19-depleted stem cell transplant. The source is a female patient under 10 years old who had a stem cell transplant for aplastic anemia, so the T cells may come from the graft donor.

The chain carries TRBV5-1 and TRBJ1-2, with D unresolved. The CDR3 is 14 residues long. The V and J ends lost 5 bases and 8 bases respectively, with 19 bases between them. Germline loops: CDR1 SGHRS, CDR2 YFSETQ. The chain's CDR3 is CASRDLRHGEGYTF. CDR3 nucleotide sequence: TGCGCCAGCAGGGACTTACGACATGGTGAAGGCTACACCTTC. Complete variable domain (other parts from reference TRBV5-1 and TRBJ1-2): KAGVTQTPRYLIKTRGQQVTLSCSPISGHRSVSWYQQTPGQGLQFLFEYFSETQRNKGNFPGRFSGRQFSNSRSEMNVSTLELGDSALYLCASRDLRHGEGYTFGSGTRLTVV.

The rearrangement links TRBV7-6 to TRBJ2-7, with D possibly matching TRBD2 (6 bases). The ends were cut back, 3 bases at V and 5 bases at J, with 17 bases in the middle. The CDR3 has 15 residues. From germline, CDR1 is SGHVS and CDR2 FNYEAQ. CDR3 residues: CASSFGPRGINEQYF. CDR3 DNA: TGTGCCAGCAGCTTCGGGCCACGGGGGATCAACGAGCAGTACTTC.

A few counts support this clonotype. The genes are TRBV9 and TRBJ1-1; TRBD1 agrees at 7 bases. V shed 0 bases, J shed 2 bases, and the junction held 10 bases outside the gene matches. In germline, CDR1 is SGDLS, CDR2 YYNGEE. The CDR3 length is 17 residues. The CDR3 reads CASSVAPTGPLNTEAFF. CDR3 nucleotides: TGTGCCAGCAGCGTAGCACCGACAGGGCCATTAAACACTGAAGCTTTCTTT.

J is TRBJ2-4 and V is TRBV12-3 or TRBV12-4; 7 nucleotides match TRBD1. CDR3 size: 15 residues. V shed 6 bases and J 0 bases; nucleotides not matched to a gene: 5. The CDR3 DNA is TGTGCCAGCAGGACAGGGCCGGGAGCCAAAAACATTCAGTACTTC. This codes for CASRTGPGAKNIQYF.

The sample holds a few counts of this clonotype. The chain employs TRBV2 and TRBJ1-5; D possibly corresponds to TRBD1 (5 bases). The CDR3 totals 15 residues. The V end lost 3 bases, the J end lost 3 bases, and 12 bases lay between the germline ends. Germline V CDR1 and CDR2: SNHLY, FYNNEI. The CDR3 region has the DNA TGTGCCAGCAGTGAGACAAGGACAATCAATCAGCCCCAGCATTTT. It translates to CASSETRTINQPQHF. The variable domain in full, with the rest retrieved from reference TRBV2 and TRBJ1-5, is EPEVTQTPSHQVTQMGQEVILRCVPISNHLYFYWYRQILGQKVEFLVSFYNNEISEKSEIFDDQFSVERPDGSNFTLKIRSTKLEDSAMYFCASSETRTINQPQHFGDGTRLSIL.

The V gene is TRBV20-1, the J gene TRBJ2-3; TRBD2 agrees at 12 bases. Germline CDR1 and CDR2: DFQATT and SNEGSKA (reference sequence). This CDR3 contains 18 residues. The V and J ends lost 6 bases and 1 base, in that order; junction bases with no gene match: 14. Written as DNA, the CDR3 is TGCAGTGCAAAGAGGGCTAGCGGGAGGGTGATTGGCACAGATACGCAGTATTTT. It specifies CSAKRASGRVIGTDTQYF.

This clonotype appeared many times. The V call is TRBV5-5, the J call TRBJ2-1; 8 positions match TRBD2. From germline, CDR1 is SGHKS and CDR2 YYEKEE (reference sequence). The CDR3 spans 14 residues. The ends lost 3 bases at V and 6 bases at J; junction bases unmatched: 5. In nucleotides, the CDR3 is TGTGCCAGCAGCTCCACCGGGACTAGCAATGAGCAGTTCTTC. This codes for CASSSTGTSNEQFF.

In its sample, this clonotype was seen a few times. The V gene is TRBV7-2, the J gene TRBJ2-3; D is perhaps TRBD2 (6 bases). CDR1 SGHTA and CDR2 FQGNSA come from the germline V gene. The CDR3 consists of 13 residues. V lost 6 bases, J lost 0 bases, and 7 bases lay in between. The CDR3 nucleotides are TGTGCCAGCAGGACTAGGAGCACAGATACGCAGTATTTT. This gives the protein CASRTRSTDTQYF.

This clonotype was found a few times. The rearrangement uses TRBV28 and TRBJ2-7, with D possibly TRBD2 on 6 matching bases. V lost 6 bases, J lost 0 bases, and 21 bases lay in between. CDR3 length: 17 amino acids. Germline CDR1 and CDR2: MDHEN and SYDVKM. As DNA, the CDR3 is TGTGCCAGCAGCTTGTGGGGGGTTGGGGGACCCTCCTACGAGCAGTACTTC. This sequence encodes CASSLWGVGGPSYEQYF.

At least ten counts were recorded for this clonotype. V gene TRBV5-6 combines with J gene TRBJ2-1; weak D call: TRBD1 (5 bases). This CDR3 region has 16 residues. CDR1 is SGHDT and CDR2 is YYEEEE in the germline V gene. V was cut by 7 bases and J by 7 bases, with 24 bases left in between. CDR3: CASCPAADKQRNEQFF. The CDR3 nucleotides read TGTGCCAGCTGCCCGGCGGCGGACAAACAGAGGAATGAGCAGTTCTTC.

This chain uses TRBV7-3 with TRBJ2-1; tentatively, D is TRBD1 or TRBD2 (5 bases each). V dropped 4 bases and J dropped 0 bases, with 13 bases sitting between them. Germline V gene sequence: CDR1 SGHTA, CDR2 FQGTGA. This CDR3 contains 16 residues. CDR3 amino acids: CASSSAPGSSYNEQFF. The CDR3 bases are TGTGCCAGCAGCTCCGCGCCAGGGAGCTCCTACAATGAGCAGTTCTTC.

The chain joins TRBV6-1 to TRBJ1-1; 10 bases agree with TRBD1. There are 15 residues in the CDR3. Trimming removed 6 bases from V and 2 bases from J; junction bases left unmatched: 6. CDR1 is MNHNS, CDR2 SASEGT, per germline. The CDR3 nucleotides read TGTGCCAGCAGGGCCGACAGGGGGCCTAACACTGAAGCTTTCTTT. This codes for CASRADRGPNTEAFF.

In its sample, this clonotype was seen a few times. Here the CDR3 DNA reads TGTGCCAGTAGTACCTCTACCTTTGCCAACGATGAGCAGTTCTTC. It yields the protein CASSTSTFANDEQFF. The rearrangement joins TRBV19 to TRBJ2-1; D remains unclear. V was cut by 4 bases and J by 8 bases, with 18 bases left in between. Germline V gene data show CDR1 as LNHDA and CDR2 as SQIVND (reference sequence). CDR3 length: 15 amino acids.

This chain connects TRBV11-2 to TRBJ2-5; TRBD2 matches at 16 bases. CDR1 and CDR2 from the germline V gene are SGHAT and FQNNGV. This CDR3 has 19 amino acids. V dropped 4 bases and J dropped 2; count of bases not matched to a gene: 10. CDR3 sequence reads: CASSSYPGLAGGPQETQYF. Here the CDR3 DNA reads TGTGCCAGCAGCTCCTACCCGGGACTAGCGGGAGGGCCACAAGAGACCCAGTACTTC.

This clonotype came up a few times. The V call is TRBV7-9, the J call TRBJ2-5; D gene ambiguous. The germline CDR1 and CDR2 sequences are SEHNR and FQNEAQ (reference sequence). CDR3 length: 15 amino acids. V was clipped by 2 bases and J by 1 base, with 11 bases between them. The DNA for the CDR3 is TGTGCCAGCAGCTTAAAGATCCGGACCCAAGAGACCCAGTACTTC. This gives the protein CASSLKIRTQETQYF.

The J gene is TRBJ2-1, the V gene TRBV5-1, with TRBD2 matching 7 bases. The germline gives CDR1 SGHRS, CDR2 YFSETQ. This CDR3 region has 15 residues. J lost 4 bases, V lost 3 bases, and 7 bases had no gene match. This CDR3 is CASSWSGTGYNEQFF. The CDR3 region has the DNA TGCGCCAGCAGCTGGAGCGGGACCGGATACAATGAGCAGTTCTTC.

To note about this clonotype: The junction shows a germline mismatch at one end, possibly a read error. The chain has TRBV2 and TRBJ2-4, with D possibly matching TRBD2 (5 bases). The CDR3 runs to 19 residues. Germline V gene data show CDR1 as SNHLY and CDR2 as FYNNEI. The chain's CDR3 is CAISPAPFLETQGRNIQYF. DNA of the CDR3: TGTGCCATCAGTCCGGCCCCCTTTCTGGAGACCCAAGGGAGAAACATTCAGTACTTC.

This clonotype has a handful of counts. The chain joins TRBV20-1 to TRBJ2-3; D tentatively fits TRBD1 or TRBD2 (6 bases each). The V gene's germline CDR1 is DFQATT and CDR2 SNEGSKA (reference sequence). CDR3 length: 13 residues. V shed 3 bases and J shed 3 bases, with 10 bases lying between them. DNA for the CDR3: TGCAGTGCTAGTTGGGGGGCTACAGATACGCAGTATTTT. It is translated as CSASWGATDTQYF.

This clonotype was observed many times. V usage is TRBV15 and J usage is TRBJ1-1; no clear D gene. The CDR3 covers 15 residues. CDR1 and CDR2 (germline): LNHNV, YYDKDF (reference sequence). V was shortened by 0 bases and J by 0 bases, with 8 bases between the two germline ends. The CDR3 here is CATSRDKKVNTEAFF. CDR3 sequence (DNA): TGTGCCACCAGCAGAGATAAGAAAGTGAACACTGAAGCTTTCTTT.

There are a few counts of this clonotype. The chain couples TRBV20-1 to TRBJ2-1; 9 bases agree with TRBD1. The V segment lost 3 bases and the J segment 4 bases; nucleotides outside the gene matches: 7. The length of the CDR3 is 15 residues. The germline V gene has CDR1 DFQATT and CDR2 SNEGSKA (reference sequence). The CDR3 loop is CSARRWTGDYNEQFF. Here the CDR3 DNA reads TGCAGTGCTAGGAGATGGACAGGGGATTACAATGAGCAGTTCTTC.

There are a few counts of this clonotype. The chain couples TRBV28 to TRBJ2-3; 9 bases map to TRBD2. The CDR3 spans 16 residues. V gave up 6 bases and J gave up 5 bases; unmatched junction bases: 12. The germline V gene encodes CDR1 MDHEN and CDR2 SYDVKM. CDR3 sequence reads: CASRGRLAGVLDTQYF. DNA of the CDR3: TGTGCCAGCAGGGGCCGTTTAGCGGGAGTTCTAGATACGCAGTATTTT. The full variable domain, in which reference TRBV28 and TRBJ2-3 provide the parts outside the CDR3, is DVKVTQSSRYLVKRTGEKVFLECVQDMDHENMFWYRQDPGLGLRLIYFSYDVKMKEKGDIPEGYSVSREKKERFSLILESASTNQTSMYLCASRGRLAGVLDTQYFGPGTRLTVL.

The chain links TRBV19 to TRBJ2-7; a weak D match, TRBD2 (5 bases). Germline V gives CDR1 LNHDA, CDR2 SQIVND (reference sequence). V dropped 5 bases and J dropped 2 bases, with 13 bases sitting between them. CDR3 length: 14 amino acids. This CDR3 reads CASSLFRGPYEQYF. The CDR3 DNA sequence: TGTGCCAGTAGTCTGTTCCGAGGGCCCTACGAGCAGTACTTC.

The J gene is TRBJ2-2, the V gene TRBV6-5; the D gene is possibly TRBD1 (5 bases). In germline, CDR1 is MNHEY, CDR2 SVGAGI. Trimming shortened V by 0 bases and J by 4 bases, and 12 bases separated the two germline ends. The CDR3 totals 16 residues. CDR3 in amino acids: CASSYSNRWTTGELFF. The CDR3 region has the DNA TGTGCCAGCAGTTACTCTAACAGGTGGACCACCGGGGAGCTGTTTTTT.

The chain is built from TRBV5-1 and TRBJ2-7, with 11 nucleotides matching TRBD2. The trim removed 2 bases at V and 2 bases at J, leaving 3 bases unmatched. Germline V CDR1 and CDR2: SGHRS, YFSETQ. This CDR3 has 15 amino acids. The CDR3 coding sequence is TGCGCCAGCAGCTTCGCTAGCGGGAGGACCTACGAGCAGTACGTC. It translates to CASSFASGRTYEQYV.

V usage is TRBV5-6 and J usage is TRBJ2-7, with TRBD1 matching over 8 bases. Trimming at V came to 6 bases and at J to 2 bases, leaving 13 bases not matched to a gene. CDR3 length: 16 amino acids. Germline assignment: CDR1 SGHDT and CDR2 YYEEEE. The DNA of the CDR3 is TGTGCCAGCACCTCAAGTTTTGGACAGGGAGCCTACGAGCAGTACGTC. This translates into CASTSSFGQGAYEQYV.

The CDR3 spells CATRRTGGDETQYF. In DNA, the CDR3 is TGTGCCACCAGGCGCACAGGGGGCGATGAGACCCAGTACTTC. The V and J genes are TRBV24-1 and TRBJ2-5; 9 positions match TRBD1. Looked up from germline, CDR1 is KGHDR and CDR2 is SFDVKD. CDR3 length: 14 amino acids. The V gene end was trimmed by 7 bases and the J gene end by 5 bases; junction bases not matched to a gene: 7.

The V and J genes are TRBV25-1 and TRBJ2-1; 11 bases agree with TRBD2. CDR1 is MGHDK and CDR2 is SYGVNS in the germline V gene. CDR3 length: 15 amino acids. V was clipped by 3 bases and J by 4 bases; unmatched bases: 2. CDR3 nucleotide sequence: TGTGCCAGCAGTGATAGCGGGAGGGTGTACAATGAGCAGTTCTTC. Encoded protein: CASSDSGRVYNEQFF.

The V call is TRBV18, the J call TRBJ1-1, with a weak D call TRBD1 (5 bases). The CDR3 is 15 residues long. Germline values: CDR1 KGHSH, CDR2 LQKENI. The V end lost 6 bases, the J end lost 0 bases, and 14 bases lay between the germline ends. The CDR3 bases are TGTGCCAGCTCTCCCTGGGACGGATTGAACACTGAAGCTTTCTTT. It encodes CASSPWDGLNTEAFF.

A word on this clonotype: At one of its ends the junction is not consistent with the germline gene, which may arise from a read error. V usage is TRBV28 and J usage is TRBJ2-1; 7 bases line up with TRBD2. From germline, CDR1 is MDHEN and CDR2 SYDVKM. This CDR3 is 14 amino acids long. CDR3 in DNA: TGTGCCAGCAGTTTCAGACTAGCCCACAATGACCAGTTCTTC. This sequence encodes CASSFRLAHNDQFF.

This clonotype has just a few counts. V and J are TRBV5-1 and TRBJ2-1; 8 bases map to TRBD2. The CDR3 contains 16 residues. Germline trimming cut 0 bases from V and 5 bases from J; bases unmatched to any gene: 7. Germline lookup yields CDR1 SGHRS and CDR2 YFSETQ. The chain's CDR3 is CASSLGGTSLNNEQFF. The CDR3 DNA follows: TGCGCCAGCAGCTTGGGTGGGACTAGTTTGAACAATGAGCAGTTCTTC.

This clonotype was picked up a small number of times. The rearrangement uses TRBV6-2 or TRBV6-3 and TRBJ2-6; D is possibly TRBD2 (6 bases). This CDR3 comprises 15 residues. V lost 7 bases, J lost 2 bases, and 12 bases lay in between. Per germline, CDR1 MNHEY and CDR2 SVGEGT. Here the CDR3 DNA reads TGTGCCAGCAAGGATGCGGGAACTGGGGCCAACGTCCTGACTTTC. It yields the protein CASKDAGTGANVLTF.

This clonotype has a count of ten or more. V and J are TRBV7-2 and TRBJ2-2, with no clear D. From germline, CDR1 is SGHTA and CDR2 FQGNSA. The CDR3 spans 13 residues. V dropped 5 bases and J dropped 6 bases, with 10 bases sitting between them. The CDR3 region has the DNA TGTGCCAGCAGCCCCGGGTTGCCCGGGGAGCTGTTTTTT. Protein sequence: CASSPGLPGELFF. Full variable domain (missing parts from reference TRBV7-2 and TRBJ2-2): GAGVSQSPSNKVTEKGKDVELRCDPISGHTALYWYRQSLGQGLEFLIYFQGNSAPDKSGLPSDRFSAERTGGSVSTLTIQRTQQEDSAVYLCASSPGLPGELFFGEGSRLTVL.